This T cell receptor (beta chain) stems from a study of blood T cell repertoires in COVID-19. Study at large: From T cells, B-cell-depleted T cells, or PBMCs came the material, which was cDNA or gDNA.

The sample holds one count of this clone. Patients in Seattle were enrolled during active infection, then followed longitudinally. In the authors' workflow: Estimates of nucleated cell counts were drawn from the amplification of reference gene primers. The data were produced by immunoSEQ multiplex PCR, yet TCRdb's version contains in-frame clones alone and is incomplete. V and J calls plus clone size are reproduced from that table; the DNA served to infer D and trimming. Of roughly 410,000 clones in the sample, about 88% are singletons; the top ten hold less than 2%. The length of the CDR3 is 12 residues. V lost 2 bases, J lost 4 bases, and 6 bases lay in between. Germline lookup yields CDR1 GTSNPN and CDR2 SVGIG (reference sequence).

The specimen was peripheral blood. The source of this sequence is a woman between 40 and 55 years old with COVID-19, enrolled during active disease. The genes are TRBV30 and TRBJ1-3, with D unclear. CDR3 sequence: CAWSSLGNTIYF. The CDR3 DNA follows: TGTGCCTGGAGTTCATTGGGAAACACCATATATTTT.